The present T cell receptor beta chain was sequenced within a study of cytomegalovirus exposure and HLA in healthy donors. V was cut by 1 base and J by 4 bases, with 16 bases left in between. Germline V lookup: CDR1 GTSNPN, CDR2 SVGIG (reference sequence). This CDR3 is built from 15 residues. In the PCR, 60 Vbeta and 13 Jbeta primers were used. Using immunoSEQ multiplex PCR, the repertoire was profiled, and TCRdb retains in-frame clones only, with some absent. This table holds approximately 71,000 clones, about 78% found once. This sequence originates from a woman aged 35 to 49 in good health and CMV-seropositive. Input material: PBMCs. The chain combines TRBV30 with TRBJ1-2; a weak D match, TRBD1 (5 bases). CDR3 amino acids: CAWSEGWAASYGYTF. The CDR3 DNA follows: TGTGCCTGGAGTGAGGGGTGGGCAGCTTCCTATGGCTACACCTTC.